The rows below give T cell receptor beta chains drawn from one sample of a study of cytomegalovirus exposure and HLA in healthy donors. Profiling relied on immunoSEQ multiplex PCR, and the TCRdb table lists in-frame clones only, not all of them. The sample holds about 82,000 clones, 80% to 90% seen once. Sequenced material: PBMCs. The source is a man between 65 and 85 years old in good health and CMV-seropositive. CDR3s include the opening cysteine and the closing phenylalanine or tryptophan. The D gene is left open where the match is weak. The size field is filled for only some rows; it gives once, few, many or a size class.

>-|TRBV6-1|TRBJ1-5|-
TGTGCCAGCAGCCAACAGGGTAATCAGCCCCAGCATTTT
CASSQQGNQPQHF
>-|TRBV5-4|TRBJ2-7|-
TGTGCCAGCAGCTCCCAGACAGGATCCTACGAGCAGTACTTC
CASSSQTGSYEQYF
>TRBD1|TRBV12-5|TRBJ2-1|-
TGTGCTAGTGGCCTAACGGGACAGTACTACAATGAGCAGTTCTTC
CASGLTGQYYNEQFF
>-|TRBV4-1|TRBJ1-4|once
TGCGCCAGCAGGCCAGGCAGAGGGATTGCAACTAATGAAAAACTGTTTTTT
CASRPGRGIATNEKLFF
>TRBD1|TRBV12-5|TRBJ2-1|-
TGTGCTAGTGGTTTGGTACTTTGGACAGGGGTTCGCAATGAGCAGTTCTTC
CASGLVLWTGVRNEQFF
>-|TRBV6-6|TRBJ1-2|few
TGTGCCAGCAGAAGCGGAGAGGGAGCTAACTATGGCTACACCTTC
CASRSGEGANYGYTF
>TRBD1|TRBV19|TRBJ1-2|-
TGTGCCAGCAAGGGGAGGGACAGGGGATATGGCTACACCTTC
CASKGRDRGYGYTF
>TRBD1|TRBV6-1|TRBJ2-3|few
TGTGCCAGCGGCAGGGGGCAAAGCACAGATACGCAGTATTTT
CASGRGQSTDTQYF
>TRBD2|TRBV5-1|TRBJ2-3|-
TGCGCCAGCAGTGCGGTAGCGGGAGTGGATACGCAGTATTTT
CASSAVAGVDTQYF
>-|TRBV5-1|TRBJ2-3|-
TGCGCCAGCAGTGTCAGCGCTAGCACAGATACGCAGTATTTT
CASSVSASTDTQYF
>TRBD1|TRBV5-4|TRBJ2-5|-
TGTGCCAGCAGCGCAACCGCCGGGACAGGGCGTTACCAAGAGACCCAGTACTTC
CASSATAGTGRYQETQYF
>-|TRBV7-9|TRBJ1-1|few
TGTGCCAGCAGCTTAGGGCTGATGAACACTGAAGCTTTCTTT
CASSLGLMNTEAFF
>TRBD1|TRBV9|TRBJ1-1|-
TGTGCCAGCAGCGCCCAGGGGGCTGGGGCAGGGCGGGTTTTCTTT
CASSAQGAGAGRVFF
>-|TRBV4-2|TRBJ2-1|-
TGTGCCAGCAGCCAAGGGGTCCTAGCCGGGGAGCAGTTCTTC
CASSQGVLAGEQFF
>TRBD1|TRBV4-1|TRBJ1-5|few
TGCGCCAGCAGCCTCCAGGGGAGACAGGGGGCAGGCGTGGTCCAGCCCCAGCATTTT
CASSLQGRQGAGVVQPQHF
>-|TRBV29-1|TRBJ1-2|-
TGCAGCGTCCCCAGGGGTTCTAACTATGGCTACACCTTC
CSVPRGSNYGYTF
>-|TRBV7-9|TRBJ2-1|once
TGTGCCAGCAGCCCCCGACAGCTCTCCTACAATGAGCAGTTCTTC
CASSPRQLSYNEQFF
>-|TRBV18|TRBJ2-2|-
TGTGCCAGCTCCCTTCAAGCGGCCGGGGAGCTGTTTTTT
CASSLQAAGELFF
>-|TRBV5-8|TRBJ2-2|-
TGTGCCAGCAGCCCGTACTTAGCCGGGGAGCTGTTTTTT
CASSPYLAGELFF
>TRBD1|TRBV30|TRBJ2-3|-
TGTGCCTGGACAAGGGGGCTAGCCACAGATACGCAGTATTTT
CAWTRGLATDTQYF
>-|TRBV4-1|TRBJ1-4|-
TGCGCCAGCAGCCGAGGGAACACTGGGGATGAAAAACTGTTTTTT
CASSRGNTGDEKLFF
>-|TRBV11-2|TRBJ1-5|-
TGTGCCAGCAGCTTAGGAGGGTTTGGCAATCAGCCCCAGCATTTT
CASSLGGFGNQPQHF
>TRBD1|TRBV7-6|TRBJ2-7|medium-sized
TGTGCCAGCAGCTATCGGACAGGGTCCGAGCAGTACTTC
CASSYRTGSEQYF
>-|TRBV9|TRBJ1-1|once
TGTGCCAGCAGCGTCGGGACTCAGAACACTGAAGCTTTCTTT
CASSVGTQNTEAFF
>TRBD1|TRBV6-1|TRBJ2-1|-
TGTGCCAGCAGTAACAGGGGTGAGCAGTTCTTC
CASSNRGEQFF
>TRBD1|TRBV10-3|TRBJ2-7|once
TGTGCCATCCGGGACAGAGTCTACGAGCAGTACTTC
CAIRDRVYEQYF
>TRBD1|TRBV5-1|TRBJ2-3|-
TGCGCCAGCAGCTTGGGGACAGGGAGGACAGATACGCAGTATTTT
CASSLGTGRTDTQYF
>TRBD1|TRBV7-8|TRBJ2-7|few
TGTGCCAGCAGCCCCCGGACAGGGGGCTACGAGCAGTACTTC
CASSPRTGGYEQYF
>TRBD1|TRBV7-4|TRBJ1-5|-
TGTGCCAGCAGTAACAGGGGCCGGGATCAGCCCCAGCATTTT
CASSNRGRDQPQHF
>TRBD1|TRBV20-1|TRBJ1-3|-
TGCAGTGCTAAAGACAGGGATGCCATATATTTT
CSAKDRDAIYF
>-|TRBV18|TRBJ2-5|-
TGTGCCAGCTCACCGGGACAAAATCAAGAGACCCAGTACTTC
CASSPGQNQETQYF